The rows below give T cell receptor beta chains drawn from one sample of a study of blood T cell repertoires in COVID-19. Data came from immunoSEQ multiplex PCR; TCRdb stores just in-frame clones and leaves some out. The sample yields a few hundred thousand clones, 85% to 90% seen once. The specimen was peripheral blood. These TCRs come from a man in his 60s with acute or convalescent COVID-19. Both conserved end residues are part of each CDR3. Each record gives: D gene, V gene, clone size, J gene, CDR3 DNA, CDR3 protein. A D gene is named only where the DNA matches it firmly. Clone size appears in some rows only: once, few, many, or a class for an expanded clone.

>TRBD1|TRBV5-1|NA|TRBJ1-1
TGCGCCAGCAGCGGGGTGGGGACAGGGCGGAACACTGAAGCTTTCTTT
CASSGVGTGRNTEAFF
>TRBD1|TRBV7-8|few|TRBJ1-2
TGTGCCAGCAGCCTTCGGACAGGGTATGGCTACACCTTC
CASSLRTGYGYTF
>TRBD1|TRBV7-9|NA|TRBJ2-2
TGTGCCAGCAGCGTGACAGGGGACACCGGGGAGCTGTTTTTT
CASSVTGDTGELFF
>TRBD2|TRBV5-4|NA|TRBJ2-5
TGTGCCAGCAGCTTGGGTAATCCCGGGGGGGCTTTCCAAGAGACCCAGTACTTC
CASSLGNPGGAFQETQYF
>NA|TRBV7-9|NA|TRBJ2-7
TGTGCCAGCAGCCCAAGGCGGGGCAACGAGCAGTACTTC
CASSPRRGNEQYF
>TRBD2|TRBV7-9|NA|TRBJ2-3
TGTGCCAGCAGCTTAGAACGGGGGGGCCAGCAGTATTTT
CASSLERGGQQYF
>NA|TRBV28|NA|TRBJ2-7
TGTGCCAGCAGTCGTCTAAGGAGCGTTTCCTACGAGCAGTACTTC
CASSRLRSVSYEQYF
>NA|TRBV12-3/TRBV12-4|NA|TRBJ2-6
TGTGCCAGCAGCTTCGGGGCCAACGTCCTGACTTTC
CASSFGANVLTF
>TRBD2|TRBV7-3|NA|TRBJ2-3
TGTGCCAGCAGCCCGCCGGGGACTAGCGGGGACACAGATACGCAGTATTTT
CASSPPGTSGDTDTQYF
>NA|TRBV3-1/TRBV3-2|once|TRBJ1-1
TGTGCCAGCAGCCAAGATGTAGCGGGTATGAACACTGAAGCTTTCTTT
CASSQDVAGMNTEAFF
>TRBD2|TRBV6-5|once|TRBJ2-7
TGTGCCAGCAGTCGACTAGCGGGGGGAGATTACGAGCAGTACTTC
CASSRLAGGDYEQYF
>TRBD2|TRBV5-4|NA|TRBJ2-7
TGTGCCAGCAGCTCAAGGACTAGCTCCTACGAGCAGTACTTC
CASSSRTSSYEQYF
>NA|TRBV5-6|NA|TRBJ2-7
TGTGCCAGCAGCTTAGGGGCCCACTACGAGCAGTACTTC
CASSLGAHYEQYF
>NA|TRBV7-2|few|TRBJ1-6
TGTGCCACCAAAGACCCTGGACATCTAAGCTCCTATAATTCACCCCTCCACTTT
CATKDPGHLSSYNSPLHF
>NA|TRBV19|NA|TRBJ1-2
TGTGCCAGTAGTATGGGGAGAAGGTATGGCTACACCTTC
CASSMGRRYGYTF
>NA|TRBV14|NA|TRBJ2-1
TGTGCCAGCAGCCCCGCCTACAATGAGCAGTTCTTC
CASSPAYNEQFF
>NA|TRBV2|NA|TRBJ1-2
TGTGCCAGCACCGAAGGGGGGGGGATTTATGGCTACACCTTC
CASTEGGGIYGYTF
>NA|TRBV29-1|NA|TRBJ2-6
TGCAGCGTTGAAGGCCCCAGGGGTTCTGGGGCCAACGTCCTGACTTTC
CSVEGPRGSGANVLTF
>NA|TRBV6-2/TRBV6-3|NA|TRBJ2-2
TGTGCCAGCAGTCAACTAGGTTCCAACACCGGGGAGCTGTTTTTT
CASSQLGSNTGELFF
>TRBD1|TRBV15|NA|TRBJ1-2
TGTGCCACCAGCAAGGCCGGACAGGGAGTCGGATCGGGCTATGGCTACACCTTC
CATSKAGQGVGSGYGYTF
>NA|TRBV12-3/TRBV12-4|NA|TRBJ1-2
TGTGCCAGCAGTTCTCAGGGGAACTATGGCTACACCTTC
CASSSQGNYGYTF
>NA|TRBV7-3|NA|TRBJ1-2
TGTGCCAGCAGCTTAAATCGGGTCCGCTACACCTTC
CASSLNRVRYTF
>NA|TRBV2|NA|TRBJ1-1
TGTGCCAGCAGTGATACAGGGAACACTGAAGCTTTCTTT
CASSDTGNTEAFF
>NA|TRBV19|NA|TRBJ2-3
TGTGCCAGTAGTACTGGACCTGCGGGTACAGATACGCAGTATTTT
CASSTGPAGTDTQYF
>NA|TRBV5-8|NA|TRBJ1-2
TGTGCCAGCAGCTTGGGCGGTGCGGGGCGGCTAATTTCCTTC
CASSLGGAGRLISF
>TRBD1|TRBV15|NA|TRBJ2-7
TGTGCCACCAGCAGAGGCCGGGACAGCTCCTACGAGCAGTACTTC
CATSRGRDSSYEQYF
>TRBD2|TRBV7-3|NA|TRBJ2-3
TGTGCCAGCAGCTTGGGGGGGTCCCCAGATACGCAGTATTTT
CASSLGGSPDTQYF
>TRBD1|TRBV6-5|NA|TRBJ2-5
TGTGCCAGCAGTATGGACAGGGGGCGAAAAGAGACCCAGTACTTC
CASSMDRGRKETQYF
>TRBD2|TRBV11-2|NA|TRBJ2-3
TGTGCCAGCAGAGGAGGAGCGGGGGGACGCACAGATACGCAGTATTTT
CASRGGAGGRTDTQYF
>TRBD1|TRBV9|few|TRBJ1-1
TGTGCCAGCAGCGCCCGGGACAGCACTGAAGCTTTCTTT
CASSARDSTEAFF
>NA|TRBV6-2/TRBV6-3|NA|TRBJ2-5
TGTGCCAGCAGTTACCTGAAAGGGGCCGAGACCCAGTACTTC
CASSYLKGAETQYF
>TRBD1|TRBV5-4|NA|TRBJ2-3
TGTGCCAGCAGCTTGAGGACAGGAGGTACGCAGTATTTT
CASSLRTGGTQYF
>TRBD2|TRBV6-6|NA|TRBJ2-2
TGTGCCAGCAGCCTACTAGCGGGGGGGTCCACCGGGGAGCTGTTTTTT
CASSLLAGGSTGELFF
>NA|TRBV11-2|NA|TRBJ2-2
TGTGCCAGCAGCTTAGCACCAACACCGGGCACCGGGGAGCTGTTTTTT
CASSLAPTPGTGELFF
>NA|TRBV3-1/TRBV3-2|once|TRBJ2-7
TGTGCCAGCAGCCAAGGACAAACCTACGAGCAGTACTTC
CASSQGQTYEQYF
>NA|TRBV6-2/TRBV6-3|NA|TRBJ1-2
TGTGCCAGCAGTTACGGGACGGCGGCGGGGTATGGCTACACCTTC
CASSYGTAAGYGYTF
>NA|TRBV28|once|TRBJ1-3
TGTGCCAGCAGTTCCCCCCCGAACACCATATATTTT
CASSSPPNTIYF
>NA|TRBV5-6|NA|TRBJ1-4
TGTGCCAGCAGCTTAAGAACGGCCGGGAATGAAAAACTGTTTTTT
CASSLRTAGNEKLFF
>TRBD2|TRBV9|NA|TRBJ2-3
TGTGCCAGCAGCCCACGGACTAGCGGGGGGGCCTTAGATACGCAGTATTTT
CASSPRTSGGALDTQYF
>NA|TRBV18|NA|TRBJ1-6
TGTGCCAGCTCACCATCAGGGAATTCACCCCTCCACTTT
CASSPSGNSPLHF
>TRBD1|TRBV11-2|NA|TRBJ1-1
TGTGCCAGCAGCCCCCGGGACAGGGGGCGGGTATTGAACACTGAAGCTTTCTTT
CASSPRDRGRVLNTEAFF
>NA|TRBV10-3|once|TRBJ2-2
TGTGCCATCAGTGACCCCGGTGTCAGGGGTAACGGGGAGCTGTTTTTT
CAISDPGVRGNGELFF
>TRBD1|TRBV19|NA|TRBJ2-7
TGTGCCAGTAGAGGTAGGGGTCAGGGGGAAGAGCAGTACTTC
CASRGRGQGEEQYF
>NA|TRBV5-5|once|TRBJ2-2
TGTGCCAGCAGCGAGTCGGTCGGGGAGCTGTTTTTT
CASSESVGELFF
>TRBD1|TRBV27|NA|TRBJ1-1
TGTGCCAGCAGTCCTTCGGGACAGGGGGAAGCTTTCTTT
CASSPSGQGEAFF
>TRBD2|TRBV28|NA|TRBJ2-7
TGTGCCAGCGGCCTAGCGGGGATCCCCGCCTACGAGCAGTACTTC
CASGLAGIPAYEQYF
>TRBD2|TRBV6-4|NA|TRBJ2-1
TGTGCCAGCAGCCCCATGGCGGGGAGGGATGAGCAGTTCTTC
CASSPMAGRDEQFF
>TRBD2|TRBV7-2|NA|TRBJ2-1
TGTGCCAGCAGCTTAATTAGGACTAGCGGGGCTTACAATGAGCAGTTCTTC
CASSLIRTSGAYNEQFF
>TRBD1|TRBV6-5|once|TRBJ1-1
TGTGCCGTCCGGGACAGGGTAAACACTGAAGCTTTCTTT
CAVRDRVNTEAFF
>TRBD1|TRBV3-1/TRBV3-2|NA|TRBJ2-4
TGTGCCAGCAGCTCCTCCGGGACAGGGGCGGCCAAAAACATTCAGTACTTC
CASSSSGTGAAKNIQYF